Listed below are T cell receptor beta chains from one sample, sequenced in a study of cytomegalovirus exposure and HLA in healthy donors. Using immunoSEQ multiplex PCR, the repertoire was profiled, and TCRdb retains in-frame clones only, with some absent. The data show approximately 76,000 clones, 94% seen once. Sequenced sample: PBMCs. These receptors were collected from a young woman in good health and CMV-seronegative. Each CDR3 is given without its conserved first and last residue. Size values are once, few and many counts, or a class for expanded clones, and some rows have none.

TRBV11-3	-	TRBJ1-6	ASSTHREMDSPLH
TRBV5-3	-	TRBJ1-5	ARTNPPRGRNSNQPQH
TRBV4-2	once	TRBJ2-4	ASSQDSPQGSLAKNIQY
TRBV30	-	TRBJ1-1	AWSVEAGNTEAF
TRBV4-2	-	TRBJ2-1	ASSLEGYNEQF
TRBV6-5	-	TRBJ2-7	ASKGQGAHEQY
TRBV4-1	-	TRBJ2-5	ASSPLVGVLSLNQETQY
TRBV5-1	-	TRBJ2-5	ASSLQRRLAGGLPQETQY
TRBV19	-	TRBJ2-5	ASSIGLPKTQY
TRBV27	-	TRBJ2-7	ASSLSLGLELYEQY
TRBV11-2	-	TRBJ1-1	ASSLVSTGSTEAF
TRBV19	-	TRBJ2-7	ASTSPSGYEQY
TRBV5-1	-	TRBJ2-1	ASSLGLAGNEDNEQF
TRBV29-1	-	TRBJ2-2	SVGQGSNTGELF
TRBV9	-	TRBJ2-1	ASSVVSGGEQF
TRBV30	-	TRBJ1-2	ASSGTGGTIRYGYT
TRBV28	-	TRBJ1-1	ASSSSWRPEGAEAF
TRBV6-5	-	TRBJ2-7	ASSPTGPTYEQY
TRBV13	-	TRBJ2-7	ASSFSQGAYEQY
TRBV19	-	TRBJ2-6	ASSNQQGTGANVLT
TRBV27	-	TRBJ2-1	ATKKRQETYNEQF
TRBV2	-	TRBJ2-5	ASSRLTRGETQY
TRBV6-5	once	TRBJ1-1	ASSRNRAEAF
TRBV6-5	-	TRBJ1-4	ASSQGEKLF
TRBV29-1	few	TRBJ2-7	SVFPIPGTGIYEQY
TRBV15	-	TRBJ2-7	ATSRDRGVNYEQY
TRBV12-5	-	TRBJ2-1	ASGLGGSSYNEQF
TRBV7-6	-	TRBJ1-1	ASSLGAANTEAF
TRBV7-9	-	TRBJ2-1	ASSLVDRDSNEQF
TRBV9	-	TRBJ2-3	ASSVGWTSSDTQY
TRBV27	-	TRBJ2-1	ASTPFSGDEQF
TRBV6-1	-	TRBJ1-2	ASDPRGANYGYT
TRBV5-6	once	TRBJ2-6	ASSLVGTGELYVLT
TRBV6-5	-	TRBJ2-7	ASRDSHALYEQY
TRBV2	once	TRBJ2-7	ASTPRLAGGPDEQY
TRBV11-2	-	TRBJ2-7	ASSPPTRSYEQY
TRBV5-5	-	TRBJ2-7	ASSLWIAEMEQY
TRBV6-6	-	TRBJ1-1	ASSYGTGGQEKAF
TRBV14	-	TRBJ2-7	ASSQVRTRIYEQY
TRBV5-4	once	TRBJ2-7	ASSPAGGRYEQY
TRBV4-1	-	TRBJ2-3	ASSQGLWDTSTDTQY
TRBV7-8	-	TRBJ2-5	ASSSLTGAVEEGTQY
TRBV11-3	-	TRBJ2-7	ASSPRLAGGPGEQY
TRBV30	-	TRBJ1-1	AWSDRGGTEAF
TRBV6-1	once	TRBJ2-1	ASKAAETGDHEQF
TRBV6-4	-	TRBJ2-3	ASSPDWTTDTQY
TRBV10-1	-	TRBJ2-2	ASSAGVSTGELF
TRBV6-1	few	TRBJ2-1	ASREREMNEQF
TRBV6-1	-	TRBJ2-2	ASRTSLSGELF
TRBV7-6	-	TRBJ2-7	ASSSADRDEEQY
TRBV4-1	-	TRBJ1-1	ASRGGDTEAF
TRBV4-3	-	TRBJ2-4	ASSQDYGGGVLENIQY
TRBV5-1	-	TRBJ2-1	ASRSGNSYNEQF
TRBV30	-	TRBJ1-2	AWSVRQGLHYGYT
TRBV10-2	-	TRBJ2-1	ASTSSGPDNEQF
TRBV5-1	-	TRBJ2-5	ASSLGAAPLRQETQY
TRBV4-1	-	TRBJ2-1	ASSQPRGLAGGGDEQF
TRBV2	-	TRBJ1-4	ASTRDREEKLF
TRBV5-4	-	TRBJ2-1	ASSYPGVGANEQF
TRBV28	-	TRBJ1-5	ASRSGTGSNQPQH